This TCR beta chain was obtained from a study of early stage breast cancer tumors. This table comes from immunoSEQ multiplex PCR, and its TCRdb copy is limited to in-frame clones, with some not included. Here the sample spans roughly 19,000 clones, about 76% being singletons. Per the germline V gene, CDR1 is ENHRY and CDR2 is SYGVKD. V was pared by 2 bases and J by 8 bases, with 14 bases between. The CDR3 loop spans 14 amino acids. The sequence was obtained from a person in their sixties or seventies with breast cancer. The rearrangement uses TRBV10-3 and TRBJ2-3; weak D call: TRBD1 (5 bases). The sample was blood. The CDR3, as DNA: TGTGCCATCAGTGAGGGGGCTCAGAGAGGTACGCAGTATTTT. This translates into CAISEGAQRGTQYF.